Each of the 27 T cell receptor beta chains below was sequenced from the same sample in a study of follicular helper T cells after annual influenza vaccination. Libraries were prepared by immunoSEQ multiplex PCR; TCRdb keeps only in-frame clonotypes and omits some of them. The sample contains approximately 5,100 clones, roughly 80% of which appear only once. Time point here: 2015-2016 season, pre-vaccination. Sequenced material: CXCR5- memory CD4+ T cells sorted from blood, taken on the day of influenza vaccination. The receptor source for this set is an adult who received the influenza vaccine.

This sequence joins TRBV7-8 and TRBJ2-7, with a weak D call TRBD1 (6 bases). V lost 1 base, J lost 3 bases, and 10 bases lay in between. Germline V CDR1 and CDR2: SGHVS, FQNEAQ. CDR3 length equals 14 residues. Written as DNA, the CDR3 is TGTGCCAGCAGCTTAGGACAGGATTTCTACGAGCAGTACTTC. Amino acid sequence: CASSLGQDFYEQYF.

The CDR3 nucleotides read TGTGCCAGCAGTTTAAAGGGTGGGGCGAGCTCCTACGAGCAGTACTTC. As protein: CASSLKGGASSYEQYF. This chain connects TRBV6-5 to TRBJ2-7; weak D call: TRBD1 (5 bases). V lost 4 bases, J lost 0 bases, and 16 bases lay in between. Germline V gene sequence: CDR1 MNHEY, CDR2 SVGAGI. The CDR3 consists of 16 residues.

This chain links TRBV29-1 with TRBJ1-4; D ambiguous. The germline V gene encodes CDR1 SQVTM and CDR2 ANQGSEA. CDR3 length equals 12 residues. The V end lost 6 bases, the J end lost 9 bases, and 14 bases lay between the germline ends. This CDR3 reads CSVQPDTQKLFF. The CDR3 bases are TGCAGCGTCCAACCCGACACACAAAAACTGTTTTTT.

The V call is TRBV30, the J call TRBJ2-3; 8 nucleotides line up with TRBD2. This CDR3 is 17 amino acids long. V was pared by 3 bases and J by 3 bases, with 14 bases of the junction left unmatched. Germline CDR1 is GTSNPN and CDR2 is SVGIG (reference sequence). The CDR3 nucleotides read TGTGCCTGGAGCCCGCCGACCCCGGGACTAGTGACAGATACGCAGTATTTT. It codes for CAWSPPTPGLVTDTQYF. The whole variable domain, filled in from reference TRBV30 and TRBJ2-3, reads SQTIHQWPATLVQPVGSPLSLECTVEGTSNPNLYWYRQAAGRGLQLLFYSVGIGQISSEVPQNLSASRPQDRQFILSSKKLLLSDSGFYLCAWSPPTPGLVTDTQYFGPGTRLTVL.

This chain connects TRBV2 to TRBJ2-2, with 10 bases fitting TRBD2. Per the germline V gene, CDR1 is SNHLY and CDR2 is FYNNEI. This CDR3 has 14 amino acids. The J segment lost 5 bases and the V segment lost 6 bases, leaving 3 bases of the junction unmatched. The DNA for the CDR3 is TGTGCCAGCAGGGGGACTAGCGAAACCGGGGAGCTGTTTTTT. It is translated as CASRGTSETGELFF.

J is TRBJ1-1 and V is TRBV6-6, with D tentatively TRBD1 (5 bases). V dropped 8 bases and J dropped 1 base, with 11 bases sitting between them. This CDR3 is 13 amino acids long. Germline loops: CDR1 MNHNY, CDR2 SVGAGI (reference sequence). The CDR3 region has the DNA TGTGCCAGCGGAGGGGAGGCGAACACTGAAGCTTTCTTT. It translates to CASGGEANTEAFF.

J is TRBJ2-1 and V is TRBV7-3; no definite D call. CDR1 and CDR2 (germline): SGHTA, FQGTGA. The CDR3 totals 14 residues. Trimming pared 5 bases from V and 7 bases from J, leaving 15 bases between. For the CDR3, the DNA is TGTGCCAGCAGCCCAACCGCGGTAGTAAATGAGCAGTTCTTC. It translates to CASSPTAVVNEQFF.

This clone is a singleton in its sample. The chain recombines TRBV6-1 with TRBJ1-5; unclear D gene. V lost 10 bases to trimming and J lost 5 bases, with 15 bases between them. Germline V CDR1 and CDR2: MNHNS, SASEGT. There are 13 residues in the CDR3. The CDR3 coding sequence is TGTGCCACCACGGTGAGAAGGGATCAGCCCCAGCATTTT. It specifies CATTVRRDQPQHF.

The J gene is TRBJ2-2, the V gene TRBV4-1; TRBD2 aligns across 7 bases. The CDR3 totals 17 residues. V lost 0 bases, J lost 2 bases, and 6 bases stayed unmatched. Germline loops: CDR1 MGHRA, CDR2 YSYEKL. CDR3: CASSQDLTSRNTGELFF. CDR3 DNA: TGCGCCAGCAGCCAAGATCTGACTAGCCGAAACACCGGGGAGCTGTTTTTT.

The chain has TRBV6-9 and TRBJ2-7, with TRBD1 identical over 12 bases. This CDR3 contains 14 residues. Trimming removed 6 bases from V and 5 bases from J; junction bases left unmatched: 5. Germline V CDR1 and CDR2: MNHGY, SVAAGI. The CDR3 DNA reads TGTGCCAGCAGCCGGGACAGGGGGCTGAACGAGCAGTACTTC. Its protein product is CASSRDRGLNEQYF.

V and J are TRBV5-4 and TRBJ2-4; D remains unclear. The CDR3 is 15 amino acids. Trimming shortened V by 1 base and J by 0 bases, and 8 bases separated the two germline ends. Germline values: CDR1 SGHNT, CDR2 YYREEE (reference sequence). CDR3 coding DNA: TGTGCCAGCAGCTTGATAGGGTTAGCCAAAAACATTCAGTACTTC. Encoded protein: CASSLIGLAKNIQYF.

The V gene is TRBV7-2, the J gene TRBJ2-5; 13 positions match TRBD2. With V trimmed by 5 bases and J by 5 bases, 8 bases remained unmatched. Germline V lookup: CDR1 SGHTA, CDR2 FQGNSA. The CDR3 spans 16 residues. The CDR3 region has the DNA TGTGCCAGCAGCATTAGGACTAGCGGGAGTCTTGAGACCCAGTACTTC. This sequence encodes CASSIRTSGSLETQYF.

The rearrangement joins TRBV5-1 to TRBJ1-1; TRBD1 matches at 7 bases. CDR1 is SGHRS, CDR2 YFSETQ, per germline. Trimming at V came to 4 bases and at J to 7 bases, leaving 10 bases not matched to a gene. This CDR3 has 14 amino acids. The CDR3 DNA follows: TGCGCCAGCAGCCCCCGGGACAGACATGGTGAAGCTTTCTTT. Its translation: CASSPRDRHGEAFF.

The chain combines TRBV12-5 with TRBJ2-3, with TRBD1 matching over 8 bases. CDR1 and CDR2 (germline): LGHNT, FRNRAP. The CDR3 contains 16 residues. With 6 bases clipped from V and 2 bases from J, the junction kept 10 bases outside the gene matches. The CDR3 is CASGKGQGPTTDTQYF. The DNA for the CDR3 is TGTGCTAGTGGAAAAGGACAGGGACCGACCACAGATACGCAGTATTTT.

The CDR3 here is CASHPGTGSGNTQYF. CDR3 DNA sequence: TGTGCCAGCCACCCGGGGACAGGGTCAGGCAATACGCAGTATTTT. This rearrangement joins TRBV2 to TRBJ2-3; 9 nucleotides align to TRBD1. The CDR3 extends over 15 amino acids. V lost 8 bases, J lost 7 bases, and 13 bases stayed unmatched. CDR1 SNHLY and CDR2 FYNNEI come from the germline V gene.

The V gene is TRBV10-3, the J gene TRBJ1-2, with a weak D call TRBD1 (5 bases). The CDR3 runs to 16 residues. V dropped 0 bases and J dropped 6 bases, with 17 bases sitting between them. Germline CDR1 is ENHRY and CDR2 is SYGVKD. The CDR3 region is CAISESERGTPDGYTF. The DNA for the CDR3 is TGTGCCATCAGTGAGTCGGAAAGAGGGACCCCAGATGGCTACACCTTC.

This clone was counted once. This chain links TRBV5-1 with TRBJ1-2, with no clear D. Looked up from germline, CDR1 is SGHRS and CDR2 is YFSETQ. Trimming removed 7 bases from V and 6 bases from J, with 19 bases in between. The CDR3 loop spans 14 amino acids. DNA for the CDR3: TGCGCCAGCTCACCCCCAGGAGCGGGCGATGGCTACACCTTC. This translates into CASSPPGAGDGYTF. Using reference TRBV5-1 and TRBJ1-2 for the parts outside the CDR3, the full variable domain is KAGVTQTPRYLIKTRGQQVTLSCSPISGHRSVSWYQQTPGQGLQFLFEYFSETQRNKGNFPGRFSGRQFSNSRSEMNVSTLELGDSALYLCASSPPGAGDGYTFGSGTRLTVV.

The rearrangement links TRBV2 to TRBJ1-4, with TRBD1 identical over 8 bases. The CDR3 has 16 residues. The V gene's germline CDR1 is SNHLY and CDR2 FYNNEI. The trim removed 10 bases at V and 0 bases at J, leaving 10 bases unmatched. CDR3 DNA sequence: TGTGCCATAGCCGGGACAGGCTTTACAACTAATGAAAAACTGTTTTTT. Its protein product is CAIAGTGFTTNEKLFF.

The chain recombines TRBV6-1 with TRBJ2-1; tentatively, D is TRBD2 (6 bases). Germline V CDR1 and CDR2: MNHNS, SASEGT. The CDR3 spans 14 residues. Between the trimmed V and J ends, which lost 6 bases and 0 bases, there was a span of 9 bases. As DNA, the CDR3 is TGTGCCAGCAGAGACGGGAGCTCCTACAATGAGCAGTTCTTC. Translating it yields CASRDGSSYNEQFF.

The chain employs TRBV18 and TRBJ1-1; 8 bases align to TRBD1. Looked up from germline, CDR1 is KGHSH and CDR2 is LQKENI. The CDR3 contains 14 residues. V lost 5 bases to trimming and J lost 6 bases; unmatched junction nucleotides: 8. The CDR3 DNA follows: TGTGCCAGCTCAACGGGACAGGAGGGGTCTGAAGCTTTCTTT. Translated, it gives CASSTGQEGSEAFF.

The chain joins TRBV19 to TRBJ1-5; D not resolved. The CDR3 totals 17 residues. CDR1 and CDR2 from the germline V gene are LNHDA and SQIVND (reference sequence). The ends were cut back, 1 base at V and 3 bases at J, with 16 bases in the middle. In DNA, the CDR3 is TGTGCCAGTAGTATAGTGGGTGTGAGGAAACTCAATCAGCCCCAGCATTTT. Translated: CASSIVGVRKLNQPQHF.

The CDR3 region is CASSASGGAFGELFF. The CDR3 region has the DNA TGTGCCAGCAGTGCTAGCGGGGGGGCGTTTGGGGAGCTGTTTTTT. The V call is TRBV2, the J call TRBJ2-2; 12 bases align to TRBD2. CDR3 size: 15 residues. The germline gives CDR1 SNHLY, CDR2 FYNNEI. V lost 4 bases to trimming and J lost 8 bases; unmatched junction nucleotides: 5.

The chain links TRBV5-6 to TRBJ1-1; D is unclear. Germline CDR1 is SGHDT and CDR2 is YYEEEE. This CDR3 contains 17 residues. V lost 0 bases and J 0 bases, leaving 15 bases between the germline ends. CDR3 loop: CASSLVGVVGLNTEAFF. The CDR3 DNA follows: TGTGCCAGCAGCTTGGTTGGAGTCGTCGGTTTGAACACTGAAGCTTTCTTT.

The rearrangement uses TRBV7-2 and TRBJ1-1; the D gene is possibly TRBD1 (5 bases). The CDR3 is made up of 16 amino acids. Between the trimmed V and J ends, which lost 5 bases and 0 bases, there was a span of 16 bases. Germline CDR1 SGHTA, CDR2 FQGNSA. In nucleotides, the CDR3 is TGTGCCAGCAGCCCGGAGGGGACCCTTATGAACACTGAAGCTTTCTTT. It codes for CASSPEGTLMNTEAFF.

The chain couples TRBV27 to TRBJ2-2; the D is unclear. The ends were cut back, 2 bases at V and 5 bases at J, with 9 bases in the middle. Germline CDR1 MNHEY, CDR2 SMNVEV (reference sequence). The CDR3 covers 14 residues. CDR3 nucleotide sequence: TGTGCCAGCAGTTTAGGGTTGCAAACCGGGGAGCTGTTTTTT. It encodes CASSLGLQTGELFF.

The genes are TRBV18 and TRBJ1-2, with a weak D call TRBD1 (6 bases). The CDR3 runs 13 residues. Trimming left V 6 bases short and J 7 bases short, with 15 bases between. The germline V gene encodes CDR1 KGHSH and CDR2 LQKENI. CDR3 bases: TGTGCCAGCTCGCCAAACAGGGCATCTGGCTACACCTTC. Its translation is CASSPNRASGYTF.

The chain employs TRBV19 and TRBJ1-1; a weak D match, TRBD1 (6 bases). The CDR3 covers 14 residues. Germline V gene lookup returns CDR1 LNHDA and CDR2 SQIVND (reference sequence). V was trimmed by 8 bases and J by 3 bases, leaving 16 bases between them. CDR3 sequence (DNA): TGTGCCAGTGCAAATCCAGGGGCAGACACTGAAGCTTTCTTT. Translated, it gives CASANPGADTEAFF.